What follows are 13 T cell receptor beta chains derived from one specimen sequenced in a study of T cells after posttransplantation cyclophosphamide. TCRdb's copy holds only in-frame clones and misses some; the assay was immunoSEQ multiplex PCR. The sample yields tens of thousands of clones, without any singletons. What was sequenced was PBMCs. These receptor sequences come from a man between 35 and 55 years old in good health, CMV-negative, and a related stem cell transplant donor.

This clone was picked up many times. The CDR3 DNA follows: TGTGCTAGTGGTTTGACCCTGGACGGGGAAATAACCACAGATACGCAGTATTTT. Translating it yields CASGLTLDGEITTDTQYF. The chain joins TRBV12-5 to TRBJ2-3; possible D gene TRBD2, 5 bases. In germline, CDR1 is LGHNT, CDR2 FRNRAP. This CDR3 is built from 18 residues. V lost 2 bases and J lost 2, with 20 bases in between.

This clone was seen only a few times. The rearrangement links TRBV25-1 to TRBJ2-1; TRBD2 aligns across 12 bases. Germline loops: CDR1 MGHDK, CDR2 SYGVNS. The V gene end was trimmed by 4 bases and the J gene end by 8 bases; junction bases not matched to a gene: 9. This CDR3 spans 16 amino acids. The CDR3 is CASSGGLAGRLDEQFF. The CDR3 DNA is TGTGCCAGCAGTGGCGGACTAGCGGGACGCCTGGATGAGCAGTTCTTC.

In its sample, this clone was seen many times. Written as DNA, the CDR3 is TGTGCCATCAGTGAGGTCGGCGGCAGGGGAATTTCCTACGAGCAGTACTTC. Translation: CAISEVGGRGISYEQYF. V is TRBV10-3 and J is TRBJ2-7, with a tentative D call TRBD1 (6 bases). Per the germline V gene, CDR1 is ENHRY and CDR2 is SYGVKD. CDR3 length equals 17 residues. Trimming removed 2 bases from V and 1 base from J, with 18 bases in between.

This clone was recorded at least ten times. This sequence joins TRBV5-1 and TRBJ2-5; 9 bases agree with TRBD2. The CDR3 length is 16 residues. The junction had 7 bases not matched to a gene; V was cut back by 0 bases and J by 4 bases. The germline gives CDR1 SGHRS, CDR2 YFSETQ. CDR3 in DNA: TGCGCCAGCAGCTTGGAGGGTAGCGGGAGAGGAGAGACCCAGTACTTC. As protein: CASSLEGSGRGETQYF.

In this sample, this clone turned up many times. The V call is TRBV15, the J call TRBJ2-2; TRBD2 matches at 8 bases. Germline CDR1 LNHNV, CDR2 YYDKDF (reference sequence). Trimming cost V 0 bases and J 7 bases; bases outside gene matches: 4. The CDR3 contains 15 residues. CDR3 sequence: CATSRDRSGSGELFF. CDR3 DNA sequence: TGTGCCACCAGCAGAGATCGAAGCGGGAGCGGGGAGCTGTTTTTT.

This clone was seen at least ten times. This sequence joins TRBV18 and TRBJ1-2; D perhaps matches TRBD1 (5 bases). V was clipped by 2 bases and J by 8 bases, with 12 bases between them. Germline V gives CDR1 KGHSH, CDR2 LQKENI. The CDR3 spans 13 residues. CDR3 loop: CASSPFRDNGYTF. In nucleotides, the CDR3 is TGTGCCAGCTCACCATTCAGGGATAACGGCTACACCTTC.

The sample holds many counts of this clone. The V call is TRBV5-4, the J call TRBJ1-5; D might be TRBD1 (5 bases). This CDR3 has 13 amino acids. V dropped 4 bases and J dropped 8 bases, with 13 bases sitting between them. The V gene's germline CDR1 is SGHNT and CDR2 YYREEE (reference sequence). The CDR3 nucleotides read TGTGCCAGCAGCCCGGGTGGGGGGGAGCCCCAGCATTTT. It codes for CASSPGGGEPQHF.

Many counts were recorded for this clone. The chain combines TRBV14 with TRBJ2-5; TRBD2 agrees at 7 bases. Germline values: CDR1 SGHDN, CDR2 FVKESK. The CDR3 has 18 amino acids. V lost 0 bases to trimming and J lost 0 bases; unmatched junction nucleotides: 10. DNA for the CDR3: TGTGCCAGCAGCCAAGATCGGTGGCTAGCGGACTACCAAGAGACCCAGTACTTC. Residues: CASSQDRWLADYQETQYF.

Ten or more counts support this clone. The genes are TRBV19 and TRBJ1-2; 7 positions match TRBD1. This CDR3 region has 12 residues. The germline V gene encodes CDR1 LNHDA and CDR2 SQIVND (reference sequence). V lost 5 bases to trimming and J lost 6 bases; unmatched junction nucleotides: 3. The CDR3 loop reads CASSEQGNGYTF. The CDR3 DNA is TGTGCCAGTAGTGAACAGGGGAATGGCTACACCTTC.

The rearrangement links TRBV6-5 to TRBJ2-5; unclear D gene. The last part of the DNA fits TRBJ2-7 better; the J call may be wrong. CDR3 length: 14 amino acids. Germline V gene data show CDR1 as MNHEY and CDR2 as SVGAGI. Here the CDR3 DNA reads TGTGCCAGCAGTCCCACATGGGCTAGCTACGAGCAGTACTTC. Protein sequence: CASSPTWASYEQYF.

This clone was recorded many times. This chain joins TRBV27 and TRBJ2-1, with 8 bases identical to TRBD2. This CDR3 comprises 15 residues. The V and J ends lost 5 bases and 0 bases, in that order; junction bases with no gene match: 3. The germline V gene has CDR1 MNHEY and CDR2 SMNVEV (reference sequence). The CDR3 region has the DNA TGTGCCAGCAGTCTGAGCGGGAGCTCCTACAATGAGCAGTTCTTC. This codes for CASSLSGSSYNEQFF.

The sample holds many counts of this clone. The genes are TRBV5-1 and TRBJ2-2; D possibly corresponds to TRBD1 (6 bases). The CDR3 runs to 15 residues. Looked up from germline, CDR1 is SGHRS and CDR2 is YFSETQ. Deletions cut 4 bases from V and 1 base from J, with 11 bases between. The CDR3 here is CASSGDNRNTGELFF. The DNA of the CDR3 is TGCGCCAGCAGCGGGGACAACCGGAACACCGGGGAGCTGTTTTTT.

This clone came up many times. The CDR3 is CASSSLAGLNNEQFF. The CDR3 nucleotides are TGTGCCAGCAGCTCACTAGCGGGGTTGAACAATGAGCAGTTCTTC. The chain carries TRBV7-3 and TRBJ2-1; 10 bases are a match to TRBD2. CDR1 is SGHTA and CDR2 is FQGTGA in the germline V gene. Unmatched junction bases numbered 5, after V lost 4 bases and J lost 5 bases. CDR3 length: 15 residues.